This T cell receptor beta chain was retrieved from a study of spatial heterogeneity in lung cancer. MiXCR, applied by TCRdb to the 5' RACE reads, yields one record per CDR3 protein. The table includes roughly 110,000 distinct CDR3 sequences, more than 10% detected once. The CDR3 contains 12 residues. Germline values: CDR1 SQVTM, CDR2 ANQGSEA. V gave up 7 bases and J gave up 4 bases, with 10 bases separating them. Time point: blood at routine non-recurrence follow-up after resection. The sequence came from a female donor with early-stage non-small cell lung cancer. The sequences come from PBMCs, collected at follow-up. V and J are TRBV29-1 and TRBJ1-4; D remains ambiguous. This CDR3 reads CSGADFNEKLFF. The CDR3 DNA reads TGCAGCGGGGCAGACTTTAATGAAAAACTGTTTTTT.